This T cell receptor beta chain was recorded in a study of beta chain features in type 1 diabetes. Study-level background: Patients were similar to healthy donors in age and gender (as well as in cell yields). General observations from the study: Researchers reported that naive, central memory and Treg TCRB repertoires appeared more similar in patients than in healthy donors. Shortening of TCRB CDR3s, moderate but significant, appeared in all four CD4+ subsets of Type 1 diabetes patients. Patients with type 1 diabetes carried fewer insertions and had more deletions at their VDJ junctions.

This clone was seen repeatedly, ten times or more. Its antigen is currently unknown. The study reverse transcribed the entire isolated RNA, so it sequenced expressed TCRB transcripts. The method was immunoSEQ multiplex PCR; TCRdb's version includes in-frame clones alone and lacks a portion of them. In the table there are 300,000 to 400,000 clones, around 10% of which are singletons. This receptor was taken from a man aged 30 to 39 with type 1 diabetes. The sample taken for sequencing was central memory CD4+ T cells from blood.

This chain's CDR3 is CAVQRESNQPQHF. The CDR3 DNA reads TGTGCCGTACAAAGGGAAAGCAATCAGCCCCAGCATTTT. The genes are TRBV19 and TRBJ1-5; D unresolved. The germline V and J ends were trimmed by 11 bases and 1 base, with 12 bases remaining between them. This CDR3 comprises 13 residues. Germline CDR1 is LNHDA and CDR2 is SQIVND (reference sequence).